Each of the 8 T cell receptor beta chains below was sequenced from the same sample in a study of blood T cells in healthy people across ages. The authors ran a second PCR of roughly 6 to 12 cycles using a sample-barcoded 5' primer and a J-beta primer mix. TCRdb called the 5' RACE reads again in MiXCR, with one record for every CDR3 protein. The data hold about 1.4 million distinct CDR3 sequences, with approximately 63% observed a single time. Material: blood. The receptors come from a man younger than 35 in good health.

The chain has TRBV6-2 or TRBV6-3 and TRBJ2-3; D not resolved. Per the germline V gene, CDR1 is MNHEY and CDR2 is SVGEGT. Trimming removed 2 bases at V and 4 bases at J, with 10 bases between. The CDR3 is 14 amino acids. CDR3 sequence: CASSYVAIADTQYF. The DNA for the CDR3 is TGTGCCAGCAGTTACGTTGCAATAGCAGATACGCAGTATTTT.

The chain combines TRBV4-1 with TRBJ2-1, with D perhaps TRBD2 (6 bases). Germline loops: CDR1 MGHRA, CDR2 YSYEKL. The CDR3 extends over 17 amino acids. V lost 0 bases to trimming and J lost 2 bases, with 14 bases between them. CDR3 in amino acids: CASSQDGGREAYNEQFF. The CDR3 DNA follows: TGCGCCAGCAGCCAAGATGGAGGGCGGGAAGCCTACAATGAGCAGTTCTTC.

The J gene is TRBJ2-3, the V gene TRBV6-5, with D maybe TRBD1 (6 bases). The CDR3 is made up of 15 amino acids. The V and J ends lost 0 bases and 6 bases respectively, with 13 bases between them. The germline V gene has CDR1 MNHEY and CDR2 SVGAGI. The chain's CDR3 is CASSYSMDSKDTQYF. The CDR3, as DNA: TGTGCCAGCAGTTACTCGATGGACAGCAAGGATACGCAGTATTTT.

The chain links TRBV5-1 to TRBJ2-5, with 10 bases identical to TRBD2. CDR1 SGHRS and CDR2 YFSETQ come from the germline V gene. This CDR3 is built from 14 residues. V lost 4 bases, J lost 5 bases, and 5 bases stayed unmatched. For the CDR3, the DNA is TGCGCCAGCAGCGCAACTAGCGGGGCGGAGACCCAGTACTTC. Protein sequence: CASSATSGAETQYF.

The CDR3 protein is CASSYRAGWVYNEQFF. CDR3 DNA: TGTGCCAGCAGTTACAGGGCCGGGTGGGTATACAATGAGCAGTTCTTC. V is TRBV27 and J is TRBJ2-1, with a tentative D call TRBD1 (6 bases). The length of the CDR3 is 16 residues. V was cut by 4 bases and J by 4 bases, with 17 bases left in between. Germline V gene sequence: CDR1 MNHEY, CDR2 SMNVEV (reference sequence).

The gene calls are TRBV4-3 and TRBJ2-1, with a possible D match to TRBD2 (5 bases). The CDR3 has 15 amino acids. V was clipped by 3 bases and J by 8 bases, with 17 bases between them. The germline V gene has CDR1 LGHNA and CDR2 YSLEER. In nucleotides, the CDR3 is TGCGCCAGCAGCCACGGACTGGATTCCCTACATGAGCAGTTCTTC. Its protein is CASSHGLDSLHEQFF.

This clonotype was picked up one time. The rearrangement uses TRBV29-1 and TRBJ2-7; TRBD2 aligns across 12 bases. Losses at the gene ends were 2 bases for V and 3 bases for J; bases not matched to a gene: 11. The CDR3 sequence is 17 residues long. Germline V CDR1 and CDR2: SQVTM, ANQGSEA. This CDR3 reads CSVERLAGGNGVYEQYF. The CDR3 bases are TGCAGCGTTGAAAGGCTAGCGGGAGGGAATGGGGTCTACGAGCAGTACTTC.

V and J are TRBV2 and TRBJ1-1, with TRBD1 as a possible D gene (5 bases). The CDR3 is made up of 18 amino acids. Germline V CDR1 and CDR2: SNHLY, FYNNEI. Trimming removed 0 bases from V and 0 bases from J, with 17 bases in between. For the CDR3, the DNA is TGTGCCAGCAGTGAAGCATTTCCAGGGACGGTAATGAACACTGAAGCTTTCTTT. It translates to CASSEAFPGTVMNTEAFF.